The present TCR beta chain was sequenced within a study of post-analysis software for immune sequencing data. Study findings and constraints: Relative to controls, patients had five TRBV segments at higher frequency, with TRBV5-6, TRBV5-1 and TRBV20-1 among these.

In the case of this clonotype: The antigen is undetermined.

Tagging with unique molecular identifiers was a feature of the TCR beta cDNA libraries. MiXCR was run by TCRdb on the PCR reads, yielding one entry per CDR3 protein. In the table there are hundreds of thousands of distinct CDR3 sequences, around 50% of which are singletons. In germline, CDR1 is SQVTM, CDR2 ANQGSEA. This CDR3 is built from 13 residues. V was pared by 7 bases and J by 0 bases, with 4 bases of the junction left unmatched. The V and J genes are TRBV29-1 and TRBJ1-2; 8 bases fit TRBD1. Specimen: blood. The TCR sequence derives from a girl aged 5 to 17 with multiple sclerosis. The CDR3 DNA follows: TGCAGCGCCACAGGGGGAACTAACTATGGCTACACCTTC. Its translation: CSATGGTNYGYTF.